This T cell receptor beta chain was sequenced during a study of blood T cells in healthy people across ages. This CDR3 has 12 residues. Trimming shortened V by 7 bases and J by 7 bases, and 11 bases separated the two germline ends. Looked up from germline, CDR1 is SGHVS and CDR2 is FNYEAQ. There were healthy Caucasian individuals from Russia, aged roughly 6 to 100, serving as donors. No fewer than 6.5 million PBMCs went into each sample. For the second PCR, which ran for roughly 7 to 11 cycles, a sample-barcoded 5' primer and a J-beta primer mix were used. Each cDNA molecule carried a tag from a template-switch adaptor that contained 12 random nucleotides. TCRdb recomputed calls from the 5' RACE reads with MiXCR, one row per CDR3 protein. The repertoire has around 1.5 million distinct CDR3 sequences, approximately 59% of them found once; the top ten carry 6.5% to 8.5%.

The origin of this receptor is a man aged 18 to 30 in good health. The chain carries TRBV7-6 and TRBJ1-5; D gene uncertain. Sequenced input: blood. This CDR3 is CASTSIGQPQHF. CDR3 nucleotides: TGTGCCAGCACCTCAATCGGGCAGCCCCAGCATTTT.